The 32 T cell receptor beta chains below all came from one sample that was sequenced in a study of metastatic and nonmetastatic thyroid tumors. TCRdb reassembled clones from the PCR reads with MiXCR. The sample includes some 33,000 clones, over 15% seen only once; the top ten take about 4.6%. Until they underwent thyroid surgery, no patient had received any treatment. The sequenced sample consisted of blood. The receptors come from a female donor with papillary thyroid cancer or a benign thyroid nodule (not recorded which). Some clones in this sample may be carry-over from other donors' samples.

Sample share makes this clone medium-sized. The sample carries other DNA sequences with the same CDR3. This sequence joins TRBV28 and TRBJ2-1; 12 bases fit TRBD2. CDR3 length: 16 residues. The V gene's germline CDR1 is MDHEN and CDR2 SYDVKM. V lost 5 bases, J lost 7 bases, and 9 bases stayed unmatched. The CDR3 nucleotides read TGTGCCAGCAGTCCCCCGACTAGCGGGAGTAAGAATGAGCAGTTCTTC. Translation gives CASSPPTSGSKNEQFF.

This clone was observed a few times. A much larger clonotype is one base distant, so this may be a read error. The chain recombines TRBV5-6 with TRBJ1-3, with D possibly matching TRBD1 (5 bases). CDR1 and CDR2 (germline): SGHDT, YYEEEE. The CDR3 runs 14 residues. Trimming removed 6 bases at V and 0 bases at J, with 10 bases between. Here the CDR3 reads CASMTGVSGNTIYF. CDR3 in DNA: TGTGCCAGCATGACGGGGGTCTCTGGAAACACCATATATTTT.

This sequence joins TRBV20-1 and TRBJ2-3, with 9 bases lining up with TRBD1. J gave up 2 bases and V 5 bases, and 8 bases lay outside the gene matches. The CDR3 consists of 15 residues. CDR1 is DFQATT and CDR2 is SNEGSKA in the germline V gene (reference sequence). CDR3 coding DNA: TGCAGTGCTCTATGCGGGACAGGGATCACAGATACGCAGTATTTT. Its translation is CSALCGTGITDTQYF.

In its sample, this clone was seen many times. This chain links TRBV6-5 with TRBJ1-5, with 8 bases identical to TRBD1. The CDR3 loop spans 19 amino acids. V shed 7 bases and J 2 bases; nucleotides not matched to a gene: 19. Germline V gene sequence: CDR1 MNHEY, CDR2 SVGAGI. CDR3 sequence: CASITQMGQVPGGNQPQHF. The CDR3 DNA reads TGTGCCAGCATCACCCAGATGGGACAGGTTCCTGGGGGCAATCAGCCCCAGCATTTT.

This clone occurred once. The chain combines TRBV11-2 with TRBJ2-7, with 12 bases fitting TRBD2. CDR1 is SGHAT and CDR2 is FQNNGV in the germline V gene. V lost 6 bases to trimming and J lost 3 bases; unmatched junction nucleotides: 6. The CDR3 has 15 residues. CDR3 sequence: CASSRGLAGNYEQYF. As DNA, the CDR3 is TGTGCCAGCAGTCGCGGACTAGCGGGGAACTACGAGCAGTACTTC.

This clone has at least ten counts. The chain couples TRBV20-1 to TRBJ1-1, with D hard to call. Germline CDR1 and CDR2: DFQATT and SNEGSKA (reference sequence). V was trimmed by 3 bases and J by 4 bases, leaving 21 bases between them. The CDR3 is 16 amino acids. For the CDR3, the DNA is TGCAGTGCTAGTCTCCGCTCCGAGGGAAAGGTCACTGAAGCTTTCTTT. It is translated as CSASLRSEGKVTEAFF.

This clone was seen at least ten times. J is TRBJ2-7 and V is TRBV3-1; D is possibly TRBD2 (6 bases). Trimming left V 1 base short and J 6 bases short, with 10 bases between. The germline V gene encodes CDR1 LGHDT and CDR2 YNNKEL (reference sequence). This CDR3 region has 13 residues. For the CDR3, the DNA is TGTGCCAGCAGCCAAGTAAAGGAGGGCGAGCAGTACTTC. Translation: CASSQVKEGEQYF.

In regard to this clone: Compared with germline, one end of the junction differs, possibly owing to a read error. J is TRBJ2-7 and V is TRBV3-1; 10 bases line up with TRBD1. Germline CDR1 LGHDT, CDR2 YNNKEL (reference sequence). This CDR3 is built from 15 residues. The CDR3 region has the DNA TGTGCCTGCAGCCTCCGGACAGGGGGAGTGGACGAGCAGTACTTC. Translating gives CACSLRTGGVDEQYF.

This clone occurred many times. The chain couples TRBV12-3 or TRBV12-4 to TRBJ2-1; 9 nucleotides line up with TRBD2. Unmatched junction bases numbered 20, after V lost 5 bases and J lost 0 bases. This CDR3 has 21 residues. For the CDR3, the DNA is TGTGCCAGCAGTGTAAGCCCTCCTAGCGGGGTCGTAAGGAGCTCCTACAATGAGCAGTTCTTC. Amino acids: CASSVSPPSGVVRSSYNEQFF.

This clone was detected many times. The chain couples TRBV28 to TRBJ1-5, with a weak D call TRBD1 (5 bases). V was pared by 4 bases and J by 6 bases, with 10 bases between. This CDR3 contains 13 residues. Germline assignment: CDR1 MDHEN and CDR2 SYDVKM. The CDR3 here is CASSSPGGQPQHF. For the CDR3, the DNA is TGTGCCAGCAGTTCTCCCGGGGGTCAGCCCCAGCATTTT.

This clone was seen at least ten times. The rearrangement links TRBV11-3 to TRBJ2-1; 11 bases agree with TRBD2. The germline CDR1 and CDR2 sequences are SGHNT and YENEEA. J gave up 5 bases and V 5 bases, and 8 bases lay outside the gene matches. The CDR3 is made up of 16 amino acids. CDR3 amino acids: CASSPSSGRVDNEQFF. In nucleotides, the CDR3 is TGTGCCAGCAGCCCAAGTAGCGGGAGGGTGGACAATGAGCAGTTCTTC. The variable domain in full, completed from reference TRBV11-3 and TRBJ2-1, reads EAGVVQSPRYKIIEKKQPVAFWCNPISGHNTLYWYLQNLGQGPELLIRYENEEAVDDSQLPKDRFSAERLKGVDSTLKIQPAELGDSAVYLCASSPSSGRVDNEQFFGPGTRLTVL.

This clone was picked up a small number of times. The V gene is TRBV28, the J gene TRBJ1-1, with D hard to call. This CDR3 has 15 amino acids. Trimming took off 2 bases at V and 3 bases at J, with 13 bases between the two ends. CDR1 is MDHEN and CDR2 is SYDVKM in the germline V gene. Written as DNA, the CDR3 is TGTGCCAGCAGTTTAGAAGCTCTCTCAGACACTGAAGCTTTCTTT. This codes for CASSLEALSDTEAFF.

This clone was counted a few times. Since a much larger clone is just one base distant, this may be a read error. This chain connects TRBV6-4 to TRBJ2-5; D call uncertain. Trimming pared 9 bases from V and 5 bases from J, leaving 10 bases between. Germline CDR1 is MRHNA and CDR2 is SNTAGT. The length of the CDR3 is 11 residues. CDR3 sequence: CARIISETQYF. CDR3 sequence (DNA): TGTGCCAGGATAATATCGGAGACCCAGTACTTC.

This clone is termed medium-sized. The chain carries TRBV7-2 and TRBJ2-7; D gene unclear. This CDR3 contains 12 residues. Deletions cut 4 bases from V and 0 bases from J, with 4 bases between. Germline V gene data show CDR1 as SGHTA and CDR2 as FQGNSA. The DNA for the CDR3 is TGTGCCAGCAGCTATACCTCCTACGAGCAGTACTTC. Encoded protein: CASSYTSYEQYF.

This clone was seen many times. The chain has TRBV6-1 and TRBJ2-3; D is perhaps TRBD1 (5 bases). The CDR3 consists of 13 residues. V dropped 5 bases and J dropped 4 bases, with 10 bases sitting between them. Germline V gene sequence: CDR1 MNHNS, CDR2 SASEGT. The CDR3 loop reads CASSLGPADTQYF. In DNA, the CDR3 is TGTGCCAGCAGTTTGGGGCCCGCAGATACGCAGTATTTT.

This clone was counted at least ten times. Different DNA sequences within this sample yield the same CDR3. The V call is TRBV29-1, the J call TRBJ2-2, with no clear D. Germline CDR1 reads SQVTM; CDR2 reads ANQGSEA. The CDR3 contains 12 residues. V was trimmed by 7 bases and J by 0 bases, leaving 6 bases between them. CDR3 region: CSAATNTGELFF. CDR3 coding DNA: TGCAGCGCCGCAACGAACACCGGGGAGCTGTTTTTT.

This clone was observed at least ten times. This sequence joins TRBV4-1 and TRBJ1-2, with 11 bases that match TRBD1. J gave up 2 bases and V 8 bases, and 13 bases lay outside the gene matches. This CDR3 has 17 residues. The V gene's germline CDR1 is MGHRA and CDR2 YSYEKL. The chain's CDR3 is CASAVWTGGDTNYGYTF. Written as DNA, the CDR3 is TGCGCCAGCGCGGTTTGGACAGGGGGCGATACGAACTATGGCTACACCTTC.

This clone turned up a few times. J is TRBJ2-7 and V is TRBV28, with D perhaps TRBD2 (5 bases). CDR1 and CDR2 from the germline V gene are MDHEN and SYDVKM. The ends were cut back, 2 bases at V and 7 bases at J, with 6 bases in the middle. The CDR3 is 11 residues long. In DNA, the CDR3 is TGTGCCAGCAGTTTAGGAGGAGAGCAGTACTTC. Translated, it gives CASSLGGEQYF.

In the case of this clone: Its ends do not fully match the called genes, so a read error is possible. This chain uses TRBV25-1 with TRBJ2-7; 10 positions agree with TRBD1. Germline V gene data show CDR1 as MGHDK and CDR2 as SYGVNS. This CDR3 has 14 residues. CDR3 loop: CVSSDWTGGYEQYF. CDR3 DNA: TGTGTCAGCAGTGATTGGACAGGGGGATACGAGCAGTACTTC.

This clone was recorded many times. This chain joins TRBV5-1 and TRBJ2-5; 11 nucleotides agree with TRBD2. Germline V gene data show CDR1 as SGHRS and CDR2 as YFSETQ. With 4 bases clipped from V and 4 bases from J, the junction kept 3 bases outside the gene matches. This CDR3 has 14 amino acids. The CDR3 reads CASSTSGSGETQYF. In DNA, the CDR3 is TGCGCCAGCAGCACTAGCGGGAGTGGAGAGACCCAGTACTTC. Looking up the rest from reference TRBV5-1 and TRBJ2-5 gives the full variable domain: KAGVTQTPRYLIKTRGQQVTLSCSPISGHRSVSWYQQTPGQGLQFLFEYFSETQRNKGNFPGRFSGRQFSNSRSEMNVSTLELGDSALYLCASSTSGSGETQYFGPGTRLLVL.

This clone was found many times. The rearrangement links TRBV4-2 to TRBJ1-6, with D hard to call. Trimming removed 0 bases at V and 7 bases at J, with 4 bases between. The CDR3 totals 13 residues. Germline V gene sequence: CDR1 LGHNA, CDR2 YNFKEQ. The CDR3 DNA is TGTGCCAGCAGCCAAGACTGGAATTCACCCCTCCACTTT. It encodes CASSQDWNSPLHF.

This clone has at least ten counts. This rearrangement joins TRBV6-1 to TRBJ2-2, with 10 bases aligning to TRBD1. The J segment lost 6 bases and the V segment lost 7 bases, leaving 8 bases of the junction unmatched. The CDR3 runs to 15 residues. The germline CDR1 and CDR2 sequences are MNHNS and SASEGT. CDR3 coding DNA: TGTGCCAGCACCGGGGACAGGGGAATCTCCGGGGAGCTGTTTTTT. Protein: CASTGDRGISGELFF.

The chain has TRBV11-2 and TRBJ2-4; 7 bases fit TRBD2. CDR1 is SGHAT and CDR2 is FQNNGV in the germline V gene. The CDR3 has 21 amino acids. V shed 4 bases, J shed 8 bases, and the junction held 29 bases outside the gene matches. Here the CDR3 reads CASSSRDLGPGGRGKGDIQYF. The CDR3 nucleotides read TGTGCCAGCAGCTCTAGGGACCTAGGGCCCGGAGGGAGGGGCAAAGGTGACATTCAGTACTTC. The variable domain in full, completed from reference TRBV11-2 and TRBJ2-4, reads EAGVAQSPRYKIIEKRQSVAFWCNPISGHATLYWYQQILGQGPKLLIQFQNNGVVDDSQLPKDRFSAERLKGVDSTLKIQPAKLEDSAVYLCASSSRDLGPGGRGKGDIQYFGAGTRLSVL.

This clone was recorded at least ten times. This chain links TRBV7-3 with TRBJ1-3; 7 positions agree with TRBD1. Germline assignment: CDR1 SGHTA and CDR2 FQGTGA. With 3 bases clipped from V and 2 bases from J, the junction kept 1 base outside the gene matches. CDR3 size: 14 residues. CDR3 sequence reads: CASSFGTAGNTIYF. CDR3 nucleotides: TGTGCCAGCAGCTTCGGGACAGCTGGAAACACCATATATTTT. The full variable domain, with the rest looked up from reference TRBV7-3 and TRBJ1-3, is GAGVSQTPSNKVTEKGKYVELRCDPISGHTALYWYRQSLGQGPEFLIYFQGTGAADDSGLPNDRFFAVRPEGSVSTLKIQRTERGDSAVYLCASSFGTAGNTIYFGEGSWLTVV.

This clone showed up many times. The V and J genes are TRBV20-1 and TRBJ2-5; 7 positions match TRBD1. The germline V gene has CDR1 DFQATT and CDR2 SNEGSKA (reference sequence). This CDR3 is built from 15 residues. The trim removed 0 bases at V and 5 bases at J, leaving 9 bases unmatched. The CDR3 sequence: CSARDSQTGRETQYF. The CDR3, as DNA: TGCAGTGCTAGAGATAGTCAGACAGGGCGGGAGACCCAGTACTTC.

This clone occurred many times. This chain joins TRBV2 and TRBJ1-2, with TRBD1 matching 7 bases. In germline, CDR1 is SNHLY, CDR2 FYNNEI. V shed 7 bases and J 6 bases; nucleotides not matched to a gene: 11. The CDR3 spans 14 residues. The DNA for the CDR3 is TGTGCCAGCACCCCCTTGCGACAGGGCCATGGCTACACCTTC. This translates into CASTPLRQGHGYTF. The full variable domain, completed using reference TRBV2 and TRBJ1-2, is EPEVTQTPSHQVTQMGQEVILRCVPISNHLYFYWYRQILGQKVEFLVSFYNNEISEKSEIFDDQFSVERPDGSNFTLKIRSTKLEDSAMYFCASTPLRQGHGYTFGSGTRLTVV.

This clone is judged medium-sized. The rearrangement links TRBV6-1 to TRBJ2-7, with D perhaps matching TRBD1 or TRBD2 (7 bases each). V lost 1 base and J 5 bases, leaving 21 bases between the germline ends. The CDR3 sequence is 17 residues long. From germline, CDR1 is MNHNS and CDR2 SASEGT. CDR3 nucleotides: TGTGCCAGCAGTGAAGTTGTAATAGGGCAGGGGGGGGACGAGCAGTACTTC. Protein: CASSEVVIGQGGDEQYF.

Many counts were recorded for this clone. The chain is built from TRBV6-5 and TRBJ1-3; D might be TRBD1 (6 bases). The CDR3 runs to 13 residues. The germline gives CDR1 MNHEY, CDR2 SVGAGI. V lost 2 bases, J lost 4 bases, and 6 bases lay in between. The CDR3 here is CASSYDRGNTIYF. CDR3 DNA sequence: TGTGCCAGCAGTTACGACAGGGGAAACACCATATATTTT.

Details on this clone: No conserved phenylalanine or tryptophan ends this CDR3, so it is likely a read error. V gene TRBV19 combines with J gene TRBJ1-1; no definite D call. The CDR3 runs 13 residues. Germline V gives CDR1 LNHDA, CDR2 SQIVND (reference sequence). The V end was cut by 3 bases, the J end by 11 bases, with 16 bases between. In nucleotides, the CDR3 is TGTGCCAGTAGTATGGCGACACCGGATTCGGCTTTCTCT. The encoded protein is CASSMATPDSAFS.

This clone counts as medium-sized (0.01 to 0.1%). The rearrangement joins TRBV4-3 to TRBJ2-6; 7 nucleotides agree with TRBD2. The germline CDR1 and CDR2 sequences are LGHNA and YSLEER. The trim removed 0 bases at V and 2 bases at J, leaving 1 base unmatched. The CDR3 totals 16 residues. In nucleotides, the CDR3 is TGCGCCAGCAGCCAAGAGGGGGGGGCTGGGGCCAACGTCCTGACTTTC. Its protein is CASSQEGGAGANVLTF.

This clone appeared a few times. V usage is TRBV28 and J usage is TRBJ2-6; tentative D call: TRBD2 (6 bases). The CDR3 extends over 18 amino acids. Per the germline V gene, CDR1 is MDHEN and CDR2 is SYDVKM. V shed 3 bases and J shed 4 bases, with 19 bases lying between them. The CDR3 is CASSFPWVGLSGANVLTF. The CDR3 DNA reads TGTGCCAGCAGTTTCCCATGGGTCGGACTATCCGGGGCCAACGTCCTGACTTTC. Supplemented by reference TRBV28 and TRBJ2-6, the full variable domain reads DVKVTQSSRYLVKRTGEKVFLECVQDMDHENMFWYRQDPGLGLRLIYFSYDVKMKEKGDIPEGYSVSREKKERFSLILESASTNQTSMYLCASSFPWVGLSGANVLTFGAGSRLTVL.

There are many counts of this clone. V is TRBV7-3 and J is TRBJ2-3, with D perhaps matching TRBD1 (5 bases). The V and J ends lost 5 bases and 1 base respectively, with 16 bases between them. Per the germline V gene, CDR1 is SGHTA and CDR2 is FQGTGA. The CDR3 is 16 residues long. Written as DNA, the CDR3 is TGTGCCAGCAGCCCAACAGGACCGCCCCGCACAGATACGCAGTATTTT. It encodes CASSPTGPPRTDTQYF.